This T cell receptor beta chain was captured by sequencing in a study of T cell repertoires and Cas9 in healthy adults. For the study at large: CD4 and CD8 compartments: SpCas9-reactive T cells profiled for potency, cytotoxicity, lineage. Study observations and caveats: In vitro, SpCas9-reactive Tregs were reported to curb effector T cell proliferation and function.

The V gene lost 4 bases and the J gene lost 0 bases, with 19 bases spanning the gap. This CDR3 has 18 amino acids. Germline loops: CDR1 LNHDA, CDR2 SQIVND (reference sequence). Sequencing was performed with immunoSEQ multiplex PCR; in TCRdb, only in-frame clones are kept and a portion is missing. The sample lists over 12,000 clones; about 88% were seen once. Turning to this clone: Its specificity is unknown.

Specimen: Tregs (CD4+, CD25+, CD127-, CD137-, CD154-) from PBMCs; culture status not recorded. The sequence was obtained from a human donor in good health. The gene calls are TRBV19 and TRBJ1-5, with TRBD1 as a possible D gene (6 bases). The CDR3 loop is CASSTPWGGRDSNQPQHF. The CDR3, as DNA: TGTGCCAGTAGTACGCCTTGGGGGGGCCGTGATAGCAATCAGCCCCAGCATTTT.